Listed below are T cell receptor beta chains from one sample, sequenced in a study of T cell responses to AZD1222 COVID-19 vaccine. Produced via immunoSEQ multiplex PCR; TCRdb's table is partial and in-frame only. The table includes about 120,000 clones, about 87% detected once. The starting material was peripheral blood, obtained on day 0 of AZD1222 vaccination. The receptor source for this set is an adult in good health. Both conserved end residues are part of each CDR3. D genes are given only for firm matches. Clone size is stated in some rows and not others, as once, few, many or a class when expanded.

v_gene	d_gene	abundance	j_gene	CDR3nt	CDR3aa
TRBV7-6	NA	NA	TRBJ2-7	TGTGCCAGCAGCTTAGGGTTGGGGTACGAGCAGTACTTC	CASSLGLGYEQYF
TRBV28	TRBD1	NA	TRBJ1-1	TGTGCCAGCAGTTTGACAGGGGGCGAGAGACGAGCTTTCTTT	CASSLTGGERRAFF
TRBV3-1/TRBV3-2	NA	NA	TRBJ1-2	TGTGCCAGCAGCCAAGATTGGGCAGGGGTTGGCTACACCTTC	CASSQDWAGVGYTF
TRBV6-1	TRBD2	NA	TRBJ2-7	TGTGCCAGCAGTGACTTTAGCGGGAGTAGGGCCTACGAGCAGTACTTC	CASSDFSGSRAYEQYF
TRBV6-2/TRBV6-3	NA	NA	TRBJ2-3	TGTGCCAGCAGTTACTGGGAGTCAGATACGCAGTATTTT	CASSYWESDTQYF
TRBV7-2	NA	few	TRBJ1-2	TGTGCCAGCAGCTCCGGACAGAACTATGGCTACACCTTC	CASSSGQNYGYTF
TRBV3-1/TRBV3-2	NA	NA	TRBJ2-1	TGTGCCAGCAGCCAAGGTGGAGCTTACGAGCAGTTCTTC	CASSQGGAYEQFF
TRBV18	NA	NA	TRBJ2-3	TGTGCCAGCTCACCGGTCGGCGGAGGCACAGATACGCAGTATTTT	CASSPVGGGTDTQYF
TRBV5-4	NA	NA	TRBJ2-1	TGTGCCAGCAGGCCACAGACAGAGTACAATGAGCAGTTCTTC	CASRPQTEYNEQFF
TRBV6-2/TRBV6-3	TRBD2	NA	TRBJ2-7	TGTGCCAGCAGTTACCAGACCGGGACTAGCGGGATAGAGGTTCTCTCCTACGAGCAGTACTTC	CASSYQTGTSGIEVLSYEQYF
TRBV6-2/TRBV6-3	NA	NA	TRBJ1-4	TGTGCCAGCAGTTATATCGGTGAAGGTCTGTTTTTT	CASSYIGEGLFF
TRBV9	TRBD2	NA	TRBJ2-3	TGTGCCAGCAGCGTAGGCGGGGGTAGCACAGATACGCAGTATTTT	CASSVGGGSTDTQYF
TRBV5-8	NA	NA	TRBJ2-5	TGTGCCAGCAGCTTCAGTTCGAACCCCCAAGAGACCCAGTACTTC	CASSFSSNPQETQYF
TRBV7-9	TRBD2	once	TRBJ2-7	TGTGCCAGCAGCGATAGCGGGAGAGGTTACGAGCAGTACTTC	CASSDSGRGYEQYF
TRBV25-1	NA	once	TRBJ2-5	TGTGCCAGCAGTGAACCAGGCTACCAAGAGACCCAGTACTTC	CASSEPGYQETQYF
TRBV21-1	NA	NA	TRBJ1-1	TGTGCCAGCAGCTTCGGGACAGGGGGCCGGGACACTGAAGCTTTCTTT	CASSFGTGGRDTEAFF
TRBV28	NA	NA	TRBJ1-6	TGTGCCAGCACCCCGAGCCAGGGTGGTTCACCCCTCCACTTT	CASTPSQGGSPLHF
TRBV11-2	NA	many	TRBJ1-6	TGTGCCAGCAGCTTAGATCAGGGTCAGATATCACCCCTCCACTTT	CASSLDQGQISPLHF
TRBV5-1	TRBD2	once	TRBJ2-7	TGCGCCAGCAGCTTTGGGGGTCTAGCGGGTGTTTACGAGCAGTACTTC	CASSFGGLAGVYEQYF
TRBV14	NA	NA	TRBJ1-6	TGTGCCAGCAGCCGCCTCAGGGAGTCACCCCTCCACTTT	CASSRLRESPLHF
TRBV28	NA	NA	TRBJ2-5	TGTGCCAGCAGTTTCACGGGGTTTGGAGGACAAGAGACCCAGTACTTC	CASSFTGFGGQETQYF
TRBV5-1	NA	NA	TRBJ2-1	TGCGCCAGCAGCTTGGGTCGGACCGAGCAGTTCTTC	CASSLGRTEQFF
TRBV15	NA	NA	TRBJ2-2	TGTGCCACCTCGAGAGCCGGGAGAGGGGAGCTGTTTTTT	CATSRAGRGELFF
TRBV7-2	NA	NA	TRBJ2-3	TGTGCCAGCAGCTTATTGGGACTGGGCGTCACAGATACGCAGTATTTT	CASSLLGLGVTDTQYF
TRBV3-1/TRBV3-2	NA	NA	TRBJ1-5	TGTGCCAGCAGCCAAGTATACAGGTATCAGCCCCAGCATTTT	CASSQVYRYQPQHF
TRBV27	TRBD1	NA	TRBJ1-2	TGTGCCAGCAGTGACAGGGGTCGCTACACCTTC	CASSDRGRYTF
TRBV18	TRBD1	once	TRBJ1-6	TGTGCCAGCTCACCCCGACAGGGGAACTCACCCCTCCACTTT	CASSPRQGNSPLHF
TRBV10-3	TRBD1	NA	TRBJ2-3	TGTGCCACAGGACAGGGCACAGATACGCAGTATTTT	CATGQGTDTQYF
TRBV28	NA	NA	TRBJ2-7	TGTGCCAGCAGCTTCCCGACCCCAACCTACGAGCAGTACTTC	CASSFPTPTYEQYF
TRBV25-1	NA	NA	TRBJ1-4	TGTGCCAGCAGCCTGGACGGTTATGAAAAACTGTTTTTT	CASSLDGYEKLFF
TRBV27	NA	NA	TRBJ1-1	TGTGCCAGCAGTTTTAACCCGAACACTGAAGCTTTCTTT	CASSFNPNTEAFF
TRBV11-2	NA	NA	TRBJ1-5	TGTGCCAGCAGCCCACAAGGTAGCAATCAGCCCCAGCATTTT	CASSPQGSNQPQHF
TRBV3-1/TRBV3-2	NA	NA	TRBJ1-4	TGTGCCAGCAGCCAAGGACTGGGGTCGGGTGAAAAACTGTTTTTT	CASSQGLGSGEKLFF
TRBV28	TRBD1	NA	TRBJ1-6	TGTGCCAGCAGTCGCGAGGGACAGGGGAGCTCCTATAATTCACCCCTCCACTTT	CASSREGQGSSYNSPLHF
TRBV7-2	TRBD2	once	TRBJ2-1	TGTGCCAGCAGCCTGACTAGCGGGAGGGCCAATGAGCAGTTCTTC	CASSLTSGRANEQFF
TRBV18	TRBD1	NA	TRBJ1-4	TGTGCCAGCTCACCTCGGACAGGGAGTTATGAAAAACTGTTTTTT	CASSPRTGSYEKLFF
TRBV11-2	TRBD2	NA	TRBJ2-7	TGTGCCAGCAGCTTAGCTGGGACTAGCGGGATGCTGAACTACGAGCAGTACTTC	CASSLAGTSGMLNYEQYF
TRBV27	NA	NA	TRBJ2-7	TGTGCCAGCAGTTTTAGGGATGGGGTCCACGAGCAGTACTTC	CASSFRDGVHEQYF
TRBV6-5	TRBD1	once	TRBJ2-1	TGTGCCAGCAGCGAGACAGGGAACAATGAGCAGTTCTTC	CASSETGNNEQFF
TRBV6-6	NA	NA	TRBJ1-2	TGTGCCAGCAGTTCGGACAGCCTTGATGGCTACACCTTC	CASSSDSLDGYTF
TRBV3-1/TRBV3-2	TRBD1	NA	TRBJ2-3	TGTGCCAGCAGCCAAGAATCGTTCGCCAGGGGGATCACAGATACGCAGTATTTT	CASSQESFARGITDTQYF
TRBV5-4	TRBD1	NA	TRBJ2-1	TGTGCCAGCAGCTCGGGACAGGGGAGGTACAATGAGCAGTTCTTC	CASSSGQGRYNEQFF
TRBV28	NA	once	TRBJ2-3	TGTGCCAGCAGTGTCGGCACAGATACGCAGTATTTT	CASSVGTDTQYF
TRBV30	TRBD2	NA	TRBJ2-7	TGTGCCTGGAGTACTACTAGCGGGGCCTACGAGCAGTACTTC	CAWSTTSGAYEQYF
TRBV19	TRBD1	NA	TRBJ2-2	TGTGCCAGTAGTACAGGGGGCCGAACCGGGGAGCTGTTTTTT	CASSTGGRTGELFF
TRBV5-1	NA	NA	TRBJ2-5	TGCGCCAGCGCTGGGGGGGGCGGGGTCCAAGAGACCCAGTACTTC	CASAGGGGVQETQYF
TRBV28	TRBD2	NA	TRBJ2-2	TGTGCCAGCAGTTTTTCAGCGGGAGGGCCGTTCGGGGAGCTGTTTTTT	CASSFSAGGPFGELFF
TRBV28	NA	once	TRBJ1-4	TGTGCCAGCAGTTTGGACAGCATAACTAATGAAAAACTGTTTTTT	CASSLDSITNEKLFF
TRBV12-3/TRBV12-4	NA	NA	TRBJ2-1	TGTGCCAGCGGATACAGCAATGAGCAGTTCTTC	CASGYSNEQFF
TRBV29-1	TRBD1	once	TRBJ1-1	TGCAGCGTCGTTGGGTGGACAGGGGGGGCTGAAGCTTTCTTT	CSVVGWTGGAEAFF
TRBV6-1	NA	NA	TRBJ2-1	TGTGCCAGCAGTGAAGCGCTTAAGGGGGGAGCTTACAATGAGCAGTTCTTC	CASSEALKGGAYNEQFF
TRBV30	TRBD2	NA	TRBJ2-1	TGTGCCTGGAGTGAATCGATCGGGGGAGGGGTTAGAACTCATGGCAATGAGCAGTTCTTC	CAWSESIGGGVRTHGNEQFF